This T cell receptor (beta chain) was recorded in a study of T cells after posttransplantation cyclophosphamide. General study points: TRB clonality was highly associated with recipient CMV seropositivity and reactivation. Later blood repertoires were often dominated by clones from the donor CD8+ memory compartment. TRB overlap between skin or GI tissue T cells and blood was limited.

Note on this clone: What it binds is unknown.

Sequencing was performed with immunoSEQ multiplex PCR; in TCRdb, only in-frame clones are kept and a portion is missing. The repertoire holds about 32,000 clones, with roughly 90% as singletons. The naive gate required viable CD3+CD4+ or CD3+CD8+ cells with CCR7+CD45RA+CD45RO-CD95-CD27+CD28+ phenotype. Germline V gene lookup returns CDR1 MDHEN and CDR2 SYDVKM. The CDR3 length is 14 residues. J lost 0 bases, V lost 6 bases, and 1 base had no gene match. Input material: naive CD4+ T cells sorted from blood. The receptor's source is a man under 40 in good health and a related stem cell transplant donor. The chain joins TRBV28 to TRBJ1-1; 10 bases are shared with TRBD1. CDR3 DNA sequence: TGTGCCAGCAGGACAGGGGGCCTGAACACTGAAGCTTTCTTT. Its protein product is CASRTGGLNTEAFF. Based on the CDR3 plus reference TRBV28 and TRBJ1-1, the full variable domain is DVKVTQSSRYLVKRTGEKVFLECVQDMDHENMFWYRQDPGLGLRLIYFSYDVKMKEKGDIPEGYSVSREKKERFSLILESASTNQTSMYLCASRTGGLNTEAFFGQGTRLTVV.